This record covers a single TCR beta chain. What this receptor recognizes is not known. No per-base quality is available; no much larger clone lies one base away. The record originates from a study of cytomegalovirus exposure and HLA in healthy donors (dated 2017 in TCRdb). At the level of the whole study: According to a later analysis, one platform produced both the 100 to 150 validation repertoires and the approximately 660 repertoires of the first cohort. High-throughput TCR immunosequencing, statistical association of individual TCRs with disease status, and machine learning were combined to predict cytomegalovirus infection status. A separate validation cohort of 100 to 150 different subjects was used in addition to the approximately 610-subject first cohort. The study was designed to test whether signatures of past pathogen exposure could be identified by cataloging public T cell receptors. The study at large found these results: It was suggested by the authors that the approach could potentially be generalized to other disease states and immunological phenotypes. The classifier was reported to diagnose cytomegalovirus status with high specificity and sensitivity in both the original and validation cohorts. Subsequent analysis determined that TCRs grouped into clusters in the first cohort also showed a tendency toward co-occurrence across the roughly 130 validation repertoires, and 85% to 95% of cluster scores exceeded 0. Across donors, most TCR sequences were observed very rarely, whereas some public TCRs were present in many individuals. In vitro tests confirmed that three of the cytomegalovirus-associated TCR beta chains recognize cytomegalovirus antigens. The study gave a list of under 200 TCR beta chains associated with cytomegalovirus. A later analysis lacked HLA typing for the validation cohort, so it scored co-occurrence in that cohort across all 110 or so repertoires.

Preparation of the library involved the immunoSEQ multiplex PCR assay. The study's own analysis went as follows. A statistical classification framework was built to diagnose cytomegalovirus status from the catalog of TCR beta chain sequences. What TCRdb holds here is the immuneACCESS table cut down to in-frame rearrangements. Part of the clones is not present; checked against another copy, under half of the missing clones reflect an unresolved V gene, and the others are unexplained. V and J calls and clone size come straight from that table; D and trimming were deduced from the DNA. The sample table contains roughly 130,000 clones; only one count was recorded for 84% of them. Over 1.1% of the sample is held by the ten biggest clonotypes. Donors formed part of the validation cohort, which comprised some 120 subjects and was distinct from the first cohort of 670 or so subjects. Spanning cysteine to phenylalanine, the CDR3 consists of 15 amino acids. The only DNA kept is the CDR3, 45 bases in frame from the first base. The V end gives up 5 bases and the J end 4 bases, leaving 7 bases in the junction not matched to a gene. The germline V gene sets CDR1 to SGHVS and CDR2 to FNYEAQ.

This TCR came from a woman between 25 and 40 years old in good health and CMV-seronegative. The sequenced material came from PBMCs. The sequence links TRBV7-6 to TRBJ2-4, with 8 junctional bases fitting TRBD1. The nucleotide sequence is TGTGCCAGCAGCCTAAGAACAGGGGGGAAAAACATTCAGTACTTC. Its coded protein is CASSLRTGGKNIQYF.